Each of the 18 T cell receptor beta chains below was sequenced from the same sample in a study of prognosis after radiotherapy for stage I lung cancer (dated by TCRdb to the early 2020s). The listed sequencing device is Illumina HiSeq 3000. The TCR beta CDR3 region was amplified from genomic DNA by two rounds of multiplex PCR. The first PCR round used primers specific to each TRBV and TRBJ gene, and the primer sequences were filed in Chinese patent CN105087789A. The public sequencing data were trimmed at Q25 with fastp and processed into clonotypes with MiXCR by TCRdb, which kept only in-frame beta chains. Each CDR3 protein appears once, grouped with its most common genes and DNA. For this sample the table gives about 35,000 distinct CDR3 sequences, of which 32% were detected only once. The ten largest clones add up to roughly 26% of the sample. The specimen was PBMCs, collected before or after stereotactic body radiation therapy (not recorded which). Receptors were obtained from a donor at least 50 years old with non-small cell lung cancer.

Details on this clonotype: It differs at one base from a far larger clone, so likely a read error. This chain uses TRBV6-5 with TRBJ1-2; D is unclear. Germline loops: CDR1 MNHEY, CDR2 SVGAGI. The CDR3 covers 13 residues. The CDR3 nucleotides are TGTACCAGCAGCCACGGATTGGCGCGGGGCTACACCTTC. Its protein is CTSSHGLARGYTF.

A single count supports this clonotype. The chain recombines TRBV5-1 with TRBJ1-1; D is unclear. The germline V gene has CDR1 SGHRS and CDR2 YFSETQ. This CDR3 is built from 16 residues. V lost 0 bases and J 2 bases, leaving 14 bases between the germline ends. The CDR3 sequence: CASSLAWVAPNTEAFF. Here the CDR3 DNA reads TGCGCCAGCAGCTTGGCGTGGGTTGCCCCTAACACTGAAGCTTTCTTT.

This clonotype was counted at least ten times. The chain uses TRBV7-2 and TRBJ2-1; D gene uncertain. The CDR3 is 14 residues long. Trimming took 6 bases from V and 1 from J, leaving 10 bases between them. Germline CDR1 reads SGHTA; CDR2 reads FQGNSA. The CDR3 sequence is CASRPVGSYNEQFF. The CDR3 nucleotides read TGTGCCAGCAGGCCGGTAGGATCCTACAATGAGCAGTTCTTC.

This clonotype was counted ten times or more. A read error may explain this, as a much larger clone is one base away. V usage is TRBV20-1 and J usage is TRBJ1-2; no reliable D call. This CDR3 comprises 14 residues. The V gene's germline CDR1 is DFQATT and CDR2 SNEGSKA (reference sequence). The CDR3 here is CSATRTEIAYGHTF. The CDR3, as DNA: TGCAGTGCTACAAGGACCGAAATCGCCTATGGCCACACCTTC.

At least ten counts were recorded for this clonotype. The rearrangement joins TRBV7-2 to TRBJ2-5; D is undetermined. Germline lookup yields CDR1 SGHTA and CDR2 FQGNSA. V lost 2 bases, J lost 5 bases, and 3 bases lay in between. The CDR3 is 11 amino acids. This CDR3 is CASSLSETQYF. The CDR3, as DNA: TGTGCCAGCAGCTTATCGGAGACCCAGTACTTC.

Ten or more counts support this clonotype. This chain joins TRBV28 and TRBJ2-7; TRBD2 agrees at 7 bases. V lost 5 bases and J lost 5; bases outside the gene matches: 9. The V gene's germline CDR1 is MDHEN and CDR2 SYDVKM. The CDR3 consists of 14 residues. The CDR3 region is CASSPPGGDHEQYF. As DNA, the CDR3 is TGTGCCAGCAGTCCGCCTGGGGGGGACCACGAGCAGTACTTC.

This clonotype was counted at least ten times. J is TRBJ2-1 and V is TRBV28; D tentatively reads TRBD1 or TRBD2 (7 bases each). The germline V gene has CDR1 MDHEN and CDR2 SYDVKM. Trimming removed 7 bases at V and 9 bases at J, with 19 bases between. The CDR3 has 14 residues. In DNA, the CDR3 is TGTGCCAGCACCACCGCGGGGGCAGGGGGTGAGCAGTTCTTC. This gives the protein CASTTAGAGGEQFF.

The sample holds one count of this clonotype. This chain links TRBV11-2 with TRBJ2-7, with TRBD1 matching over 8 bases. This CDR3 is 16 amino acids long. The V gene end was trimmed by 2 bases and the J gene end by 0 bases; junction bases not matched to a gene: 6. CDR1 is SGHAT, CDR2 FQNNGV, per germline. CDR3 nucleotides: TGTGCCAGCAGCTTAAACCCAGGGGGCAACTCCTACGAGCAGTACTTC. It yields the protein CASSLNPGGNSYEQYF.

About this clonotype itself: One end of the junction varies from germline; a read error may be responsible. The V call is TRBV15, the J call TRBJ1-2; 7 bases are a match to TRBD1. The CDR3 is 15 amino acids. Germline CDR1 is LNHNV and CDR2 is YYDKDF (reference sequence). The CDR3 is CATIRDPRQGYRYTF. Here the CDR3 DNA reads TGTGCCACCATCAGAGATCCCCGACAGGGATATCGCTACACCTTC.

This chain links TRBV6-8 with TRBJ1-1; tentative D call: TRBD1 (5 bases). The V gene's germline CDR1 is MNHGY and CDR2 SAAAGT. Trimming left V 6 bases short and J 1 base short, with 9 bases between. The CDR3 runs to 13 residues. The CDR3: CASRYQGNTEAFF. The CDR3 DNA follows: TGTGCCAGCAGGTATCAGGGGAACACTGAAGCTTTCTTT.

This clonotype has ten or more counts. The chain uses TRBV19 and TRBJ1-1; D is ambiguous. CDR1 LNHDA and CDR2 SQIVND come from the germline V gene (reference sequence). The CDR3 has 14 residues. Between the trimmed V and J ends, which lost 3 bases and 0 bases, there was a span of 8 bases. The CDR3 nucleotides read TGTGCCAGTAGTATGCCAAGGTTGAACACTGAAGCTTTCTTT. It encodes CASSMPRLNTEAFF.

The V call is TRBV7-2, the J call TRBJ2-1; D possibly corresponds to TRBD2 (6 bases). From germline, CDR1 is SGHTA and CDR2 FQGNSA. The CDR3 totals 15 residues. Trimming removed 4 bases at V and 2 bases at J, with 12 bases between. The CDR3 is CASSSRGTAYNEQFF. Here the CDR3 DNA reads TGTGCCAGCAGCTCTCGGGGGACTGCCTACAATGAGCAGTTCTTC.

This clonotype was seen at least ten times. This chain links TRBV14 with TRBJ2-3; D is ambiguous. Per germline, CDR1 SGHDN and CDR2 FVKESK. The CDR3 runs to 14 residues. V lost 4 bases and J lost 4, with 12 bases in between. CDR3 sequence reads: CASSRRLLADTQYF. The DNA of the CDR3 is TGTGCCAGCAGCCGGCGCCTCCTCGCAGATACGCAGTATTTT.

This clonotype came up many times. This chain connects TRBV20-1 to TRBJ1-2; D gene uncertain. The CDR3 extends over 11 amino acids. V was trimmed by 6 bases and J by 5 bases, leaving 10 bases between them. Germline V CDR1 and CDR2: DFQATT, SNEGSKA (reference sequence). This CDR3 is CSADGRYGYTF. For the CDR3, the DNA is TGCAGTGCCGACGGACGGTATGGCTACACCTTC.

Many counts were recorded for this clonotype. DNA for the CDR3: TGTGCCAGCAGTTACCGTTTGGCGGGGAACACTGAAGCTTTCTTT. This sequence encodes CASSYRLAGNTEAFF. This chain connects TRBV6-5 to TRBJ1-1; D unresolved. Trimming took 2 bases from V and 1 from J, leaving 11 bases between them. The germline V gene has CDR1 MNHEY and CDR2 SVGAGI. The CDR3 is made up of 15 amino acids.

This clonotype was counted ten times or more. V usage is TRBV19 and J usage is TRBJ1-1, with D hard to call. Germline assignment: CDR1 LNHDA and CDR2 SQIVND (reference sequence). This CDR3 is built from 13 residues. V lost 7 bases to trimming and J lost 0 bases, with 9 bases between them. The CDR3 bases are TGTGCCAGTACCGACACGATGAACACTGAAGCTTTCTTT. Its protein is CASTDTMNTEAFF.

This clonotype was seen repeatedly, ten times or more. The chain couples TRBV6-1 to TRBJ1-3, with D perhaps matching TRBD1 (5 bases). V shed 7 bases and J shed 0 bases, with 10 bases lying between them. The CDR3 is made up of 14 amino acids. Germline V gives CDR1 MNHNS, CDR2 SASEGT. CDR3 region: CASKPRVSGNTIYF. CDR3 in DNA: TGTGCCAGCAAGCCCAGGGTCTCTGGAAACACCATATATTTT.

This clonotype was detected ten times or more. This rearrangement joins TRBV11-2 to TRBJ1-2; no definite D call. The CDR3 is 13 residues long. V dropped 2 bases and J dropped 8 bases, with 12 bases sitting between them. Germline lookup yields CDR1 SGHAT and CDR2 FQNNGV. CDR3 nucleotides: TGTGCCAGCAGCTTACGTGAGGCACGAGGCTACACCTTC. As protein: CASSLREARGYTF.